The rows below give T cell receptor beta chains drawn from one sample of a study of shared clonotypes between healthy human individuals. The repertoire was sequenced with immunoSEQ multiplex PCR; TCRdb's copy has only in-frame clones and lacks some. This sample has 2.3 million or so clones; just over 90% occur once, and the top ten carry roughly 0.36%. Sequencing was performed on naive CD4+ T cells from PBMCs. The receptors here all came from a man aged 18 to 29 in good health. Some clones in this sample may be carry-over from other donors' samples. CDR3s include the opening cysteine and the closing phenylalanine or tryptophan. The order of the fields is V gene, J gene, D gene, clone size, CDR3 protein, CDR3 DNA. D genes are given only for firm matches. A clone size is listed for some rows: how often the clone was seen (once, few, many), or a class if it is expanded.

V gene: TRBV5-6; J gene: TRBJ2-1; D gene: TRBD2; clone size: NA; CDR3 protein: CASSTFTSGVYNEQFF; CDR3 DNA: TGTGCCAGCAGCACGTTTACTAGCGGGGTCTACAATGAGCAGTTCTTC
V gene: TRBV27; J gene: TRBJ1-1; D gene: NA; clone size: NA; CDR3 protein: CASGPNTEAFF; CDR3 DNA: TGTGCCTCGGGGCCGAACACTGAAGCTTTCTTT
V gene: TRBV11-2; J gene: TRBJ1-2; D gene: NA; clone size: NA; CDR3 protein: CASSLDPQGGYGYTF; CDR3 DNA: TGTGCCAGCAGCTTAGACCCCCAGGGTGGTTATGGCTACACCTTC
V gene: TRBV2; J gene: TRBJ1-2; D gene: NA; clone size: NA; CDR3 protein: CASSNGPFGGYTF; CDR3 DNA: TGTGCCAGCAGTAACGGGCCCTTTGGGGGCTACACCTTC
V gene: TRBV6-4; J gene: TRBJ2-3; D gene: NA; clone size: NA; CDR3 protein: CASSDWGITDTQYF; CDR3 DNA: TGTGCCAGCAGTGACTGGGGGATCACAGATACGCAGTATTTT
V gene: TRBV7-9; J gene: TRBJ1-2; D gene: NA; clone size: NA; CDR3 protein: CASSLGRRGYGYTF; CDR3 DNA: TGTGCCAGCAGCTTAGGACGGAGGGGCTATGGCTACACCTTC
V gene: TRBV13; J gene: TRBJ2-7; D gene: NA; clone size: NA; CDR3 protein: CASSKTASYEQYF; CDR3 DNA: TGTGCCAGCAGCAAGACAGCGAGCTACGAGCAGTACTTC
V gene: TRBV5-1; J gene: TRBJ2-7; D gene: NA; clone size: NA; CDR3 protein: CASSLVPGGEQYF; CDR3 DNA: TGCGCCAGCAGCTTGGTTCCCGGCGGCGAGCAGTACTTC
V gene: TRBV27; J gene: TRBJ2-7; D gene: TRBD2; clone size: NA; CDR3 protein: CASSSQVAGGRPFAYEQYF; CDR3 DNA: TGTGCCAGCAGTTCCCAAGTAGCGGGAGGCCGGCCGTTCGCTTACGAGCAGTACTTC
V gene: TRBV5-1; J gene: TRBJ2-1; D gene: NA; clone size: NA; CDR3 protein: CASSLLGLPEGEQFF; CDR3 DNA: TGCGCCAGCAGCTTACTAGGACTACCTGAGGGTGAGCAGTTCTTC
V gene: TRBV27; J gene: TRBJ1-2; D gene: TRBD1; clone size: NA; CDR3 protein: CASRDDRAFGYGYTF; CDR3 DNA: TGTGCCAGCAGGGACGACAGGGCCTTCGGGTATGGCTACACCTTC
V gene: TRBV19; J gene: TRBJ1-5; D gene: NA; clone size: NA; CDR3 protein: CASSIVPNQPQHF; CDR3 DNA: TGTGCCAGTAGTATAGTTCCAAATCAGCCCCAGCATTTT
V gene: TRBV28; J gene: TRBJ2-7; D gene: TRBD1; clone size: NA; CDR3 protein: CASSLGAGGSYEQYF; CDR3 DNA: TGTGCCAGCAGTTTAGGGGCAGGGGGCTCCTACGAGCAGTACTTC
V gene: TRBV19; J gene: TRBJ2-7; D gene: TRBD2; clone size: NA; CDR3 protein: CASKASGTYEQYF; CDR3 DNA: TGTGCCAGCAAAGCTAGCGGCACCTACGAGCAGTACTTC
V gene: TRBV4-2; J gene: TRBJ1-1; D gene: NA; clone size: once; CDR3 protein: CASSHPGGRNTEAFF; CDR3 DNA: TGTGCCAGCAGCCATCCCGGGGGCCGGAACACTGAAGCTTTCTTT
V gene: TRBV9; J gene: TRBJ2-7; D gene: NA; clone size: NA; CDR3 protein: CASSVVDGSYEQYF; CDR3 DNA: TGTGCCAGCAGCGTTGTGGACGGGTCCTACGAGCAGTACTTC
V gene: TRBV5-1; J gene: TRBJ2-6; D gene: TRBD1; clone size: NA; CDR3 protein: CASSDDRGGANVLTF; CDR3 DNA: TGCGCCAGCTCTGACGACAGGGGTGGGGCCAACGTCCTGACTTTC
V gene: TRBV7-2; J gene: TRBJ2-1; D gene: TRBD2; clone size: NA; CDR3 protein: CASSLGAGGPRNEQFF; CDR3 DNA: TGTGCCAGCAGCTTAGGGGCGGGAGGGCCCCGCAATGAGCAGTTCTTC
V gene: TRBV28; J gene: TRBJ2-7; D gene: NA; clone size: NA; CDR3 protein: CASRRDQRTYEQYF; CDR3 DNA: TGTGCCAGCAGACGGGACCAGAGAACCTACGAGCAGTACTTC
V gene: TRBV7-3; J gene: TRBJ2-7; D gene: TRBD1; clone size: NA; CDR3 protein: CASSLRDRGVRDSYEQYF; CDR3 DNA: TGTGCCAGCAGCTTAAGGGACAGGGGCGTGAGGGACTCCTACGAGCAGTACTTC
V gene: TRBV11-2; J gene: TRBJ2-7; D gene: NA; clone size: NA; CDR3 protein: CASSTRDYEQYF; CDR3 DNA: TGTGCCAGCAGCACCCGGGACTACGAGCAGTACTTC
V gene: TRBV7-9; J gene: TRBJ1-5; D gene: NA; clone size: NA; CDR3 protein: CASSPQMSNQPQHF; CDR3 DNA: TGTGCCAGCAGCCCGCAGATGAGCAATCAGCCCCAGCATTTT
V gene: TRBV27; J gene: TRBJ2-7; D gene: TRBD2; clone size: NA; CDR3 protein: CASGSGRLSYEQYF; CDR3 DNA: TGTGCCAGCGGAAGCGGGAGGCTCTCCTACGAGCAGTACTTC
V gene: TRBV2; J gene: TRBJ1-2; D gene: TRBD1; clone size: NA; CDR3 protein: CASTRSGQQYGYTF; CDR3 DNA: TGTGCCAGTACCAGGTCGGGACAGCAGTATGGCTACACCTTC
V gene: TRBV19; J gene: TRBJ2-1; D gene: NA; clone size: NA; CDR3 protein: CASSLLGGQNNEQFF; CDR3 DNA: TGTGCCAGTAGTTTGCTCGGAGGACAGAACAATGAGCAGTTCTTC
V gene: TRBV7-3; J gene: TRBJ2-3; D gene: NA; clone size: NA; CDR3 protein: CASSLPGITDTQYF; CDR3 DNA: TGTGCCAGCAGCTTGCCGGGGATCACAGATACGCAGTATTTT
V gene: TRBV7-3; J gene: TRBJ1-2; D gene: NA; clone size: NA; CDR3 protein: CASSHGQNYGYTF; CDR3 DNA: TGTGCCAGCAGCCATGGACAGAACTATGGCTACACCTTC
V gene: TRBV21-1; J gene: TRBJ2-2; D gene: NA; clone size: NA; CDR3 protein: CASASPVVGAGTGELFF; CDR3 DNA: NA
V gene: TRBV19; J gene: TRBJ1-5; D gene: NA; clone size: NA; CDR3 protein: CASNGKRGGPYNQPQHF; CDR3 DNA: TGTGCCAGTAATGGGAAGCGTGGAGGACCTTACAATCAGCCCCAGCATTTT
V gene: TRBV7-2; J gene: TRBJ1-4; D gene: NA; clone size: NA; CDR3 protein: CASSLAYHNEKLFF; CDR3 DNA: TGTGCCAGCAGCTTAGCCTACCACAATGAAAAACTGTTTTTT
V gene: TRBV27; J gene: TRBJ1-2; D gene: NA; clone size: NA; CDR3 protein: CASSQGLAYPDNYGYTF; CDR3 DNA: TGTGCCAGCAGTCAGGGTCTTGCTTACCCCGATAACTATGGCTACACCTTC
V gene: TRBV27; J gene: TRBJ2-7; D gene: TRBD2; clone size: NA; CDR3 protein: CASRTMTSGLAGVDEQYF; CDR3 DNA: TGTGCCAGCAGGACGATGACCTCGGGACTAGCGGGAGTGGACGAGCAGTACTTC
V gene: TRBV29-1; J gene: TRBJ1-2; D gene: NA; clone size: NA; CDR3 protein: CSAQALRGNYGYTF; CDR3 DNA: TGCAGCGCTCAGGCCCTCCGTGGTAACTATGGCTACACCTTC
V gene: TRBV4-2; J gene: TRBJ2-5; D gene: NA; clone size: NA; CDR3 protein: CASSPGGPLLETQYF; CDR3 DNA: TGTGCCAGCAGCCCCGGGGGCCCTCTTTTAGAGACCCAGTACTTC
V gene: TRBV11-3; J gene: TRBJ1-5; D gene: NA; clone size: NA; CDR3 protein: CASKGVLRGSNQPQHF; CDR3 DNA: TGTGCCAGCAAAGGGGTACTGAGGGGTAGCAATCAGCCCCAGCATTTT
V gene: TRBV6-5; J gene: TRBJ2-3; D gene: NA; clone size: NA; CDR3 protein: CASSYSGRGTDTQYF; CDR3 DNA: TGTGCCAGCAGTTACTCTGGGCGGGGAACAGATACGCAGTATTTT
V gene: TRBV7-6; J gene: TRBJ1-1; D gene: NA; clone size: NA; CDR3 protein: CASSRTGTNTEAFF; CDR3 DNA: TGTGCCAGCAGCCGGACCGGGACGAACACTGAAGCTTTCTTT
V gene: TRBV28; J gene: TRBJ2-3; D gene: TRBD2; clone size: NA; CDR3 protein: CASTQIGLAGGYTDTQYF; CDR3 DNA: TGTGCCAGTACCCAGATCGGGCTAGCGGGGGGATACACAGATACGCAGTATTTT
V gene: TRBV5-4; J gene: TRBJ2-1; D gene: NA; clone size: NA; CDR3 protein: CASSLTWDNEQFF; CDR3 DNA: TGTGCCAGCAGCCTGACCTGGGATAATGAGCAGTTCTTC
V gene: TRBV7-9; J gene: TRBJ1-4; D gene: NA; clone size: NA; CDR3 protein: CASSLAGIGANEKLFF; CDR3 DNA: TGTGCCAGCAGCTTAGCCGGGATCGGTGCTAATGAAAAACTGTTTTTT
V gene: TRBV18; J gene: TRBJ2-5; D gene: TRBD2; clone size: NA; CDR3 protein: CASSPGLAGGPGMVQETQYF; CDR3 DNA: TGTGCCAGCTCACCAGGACTAGCGGGAGGGCCGGGCATGGTCCAAGAGACCCAGTACTTC
V gene: TRBV18; J gene: TRBJ2-7; D gene: NA; clone size: NA; CDR3 protein: CASSPRQGTYEQYF; CDR3 DNA: TGTGCCAGCTCACCACGGCAGGGTACCTACGAGCAGTACTTC
V gene: TRBV7-8; J gene: TRBJ1-1; D gene: NA; clone size: NA; CDR3 protein: CASSFQGVDTEAFF; CDR3 DNA: TGTGCCAGCAGCTTTCAAGGGGTAGACACTGAAGCTTTCTTT
V gene: TRBV7-6; J gene: TRBJ2-7; D gene: NA; clone size: NA; CDR3 protein: CASSPFYPQGYPPYEQYF; CDR3 DNA: TGTGCCAGCAGCCCCTTTTACCCTCAGGGATACCCCCCCTACGAGCAGTACTTC
V gene: TRBV28; J gene: TRBJ2-2; D gene: NA; clone size: NA; CDR3 protein: CASSLRVSRLYTGELFF; CDR3 DNA: TGTGCCAGCAGTTTAAGGGTATCCAGACTGTACACCGGGGAGCTGTTTTTT
V gene: TRBV18; J gene: TRBJ2-3; D gene: TRBD1; clone size: NA; CDR3 protein: CASSRDSSSTDTQYF; CDR3 DNA: TGTGCCAGCTCCCGGGACAGTTCTAGCACAGATACGCAGTATTTT
V gene: TRBV28; J gene: TRBJ1-4; D gene: NA; clone size: NA; CDR3 protein: CASSPSGLLNEKLFF; CDR3 DNA: TGTGCCAGCAGCCCTTCAGGGTTGCTTAATGAAAAACTGTTTTTT
V gene: TRBV12-5; J gene: TRBJ2-1; D gene: NA; clone size: NA; CDR3 protein: CASGSSFGDEQFF; CDR3 DNA: TGTGCTAGTGGTTCTTCCTTCGGGGATGAGCAGTTCTTC
V gene: TRBV10-1; J gene: TRBJ2-2; D gene: NA; clone size: NA; CDR3 protein: CASSPTAGNTGELFF; CDR3 DNA: TGCGCCAGCAGCCCGACGGCGGGGAACACCGGGGAGCTGTTTTTT
V gene: TRBV5-1; J gene: TRBJ2-2; D gene: NA; clone size: NA; CDR3 protein: CASSLVARTDLIGELFF; CDR3 DNA: TGCGCCAGCAGCTTGGTTGCCAGGACCGATCTAATCGGGGAGCTGTTTTTT
V gene: TRBV19; J gene: TRBJ2-6; D gene: NA; clone size: NA; CDR3 protein: CAISRSPSSGANVLTF; CDR3 DNA: TGTGCCATAAGCAGGAGCCCGTCTTCTGGGGCCAACGTCCTGACTTTC
V gene: TRBV29-1; J gene: TRBJ2-5; D gene: NA; clone size: NA; CDR3 protein: CSVERETQYF; CDR3 DNA: TGCAGCGTTGAACGTGAGACCCAGTACTTC
V gene: TRBV28; J gene: TRBJ1-2; D gene: NA; clone size: few; CDR3 protein: CASSFGRNGYTF; CDR3 DNA: TGTGCCAGCAGTTTCGGGCGAAATGGCTACACCTTC
V gene: TRBV19; J gene: TRBJ1-5; D gene: NA; clone size: NA; CDR3 protein: CASSTDRTSNQPQHF; CDR3 DNA: TGTGCCAGTAGTACCGACAGAACTAGCAATCAGCCCCAGCATTTT